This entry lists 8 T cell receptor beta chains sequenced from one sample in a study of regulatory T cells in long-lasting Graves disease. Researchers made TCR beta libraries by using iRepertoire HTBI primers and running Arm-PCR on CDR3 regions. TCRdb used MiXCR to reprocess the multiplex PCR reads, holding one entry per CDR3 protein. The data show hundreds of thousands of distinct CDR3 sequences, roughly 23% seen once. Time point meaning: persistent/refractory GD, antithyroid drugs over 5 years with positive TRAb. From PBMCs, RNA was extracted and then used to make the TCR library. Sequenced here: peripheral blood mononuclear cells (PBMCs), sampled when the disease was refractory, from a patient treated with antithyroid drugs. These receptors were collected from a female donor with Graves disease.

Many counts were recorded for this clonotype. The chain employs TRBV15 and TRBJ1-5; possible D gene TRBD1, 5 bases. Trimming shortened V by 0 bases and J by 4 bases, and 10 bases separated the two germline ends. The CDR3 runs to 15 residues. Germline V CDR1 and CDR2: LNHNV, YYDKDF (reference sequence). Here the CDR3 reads CATSRDSTANQPQHF. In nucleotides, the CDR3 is TGTGCCACCAGCAGAGATTCGACAGCTAATCAGCCCCAGCATTTT.

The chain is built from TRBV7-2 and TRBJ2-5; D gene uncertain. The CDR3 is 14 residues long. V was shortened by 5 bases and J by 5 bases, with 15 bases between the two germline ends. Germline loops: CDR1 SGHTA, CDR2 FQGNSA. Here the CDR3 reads CASSPYDGVETQYF. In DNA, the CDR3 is TGTGCCAGCAGCCCCTACGATGGAGTGGAGACCCAGTACTTC.

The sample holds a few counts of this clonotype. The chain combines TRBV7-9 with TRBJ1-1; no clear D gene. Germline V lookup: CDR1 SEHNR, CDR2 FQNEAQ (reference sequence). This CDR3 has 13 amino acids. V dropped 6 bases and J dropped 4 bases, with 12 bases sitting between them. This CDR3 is CASRDAGSTEAFF. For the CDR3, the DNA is TGTGCCAGCAGGGATGCGGGGAGCACTGAAGCTTTCTTT.

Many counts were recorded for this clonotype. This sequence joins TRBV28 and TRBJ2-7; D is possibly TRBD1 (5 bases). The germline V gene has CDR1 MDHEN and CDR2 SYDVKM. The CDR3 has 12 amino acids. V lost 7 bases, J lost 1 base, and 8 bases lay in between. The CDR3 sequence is CASIGASYEQYF. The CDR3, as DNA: TGTGCCAGCATAGGGGCTTCCTACGAGCAGTACTTC.

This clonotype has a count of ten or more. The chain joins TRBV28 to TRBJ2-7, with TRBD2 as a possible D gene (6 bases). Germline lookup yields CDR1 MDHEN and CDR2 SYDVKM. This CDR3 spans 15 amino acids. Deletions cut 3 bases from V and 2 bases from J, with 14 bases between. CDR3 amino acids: CASSFQGGKTYEQYF. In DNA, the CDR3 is TGTGCCAGCAGTTTCCAGGGCGGGAAGACCTACGAGCAGTACTTC.

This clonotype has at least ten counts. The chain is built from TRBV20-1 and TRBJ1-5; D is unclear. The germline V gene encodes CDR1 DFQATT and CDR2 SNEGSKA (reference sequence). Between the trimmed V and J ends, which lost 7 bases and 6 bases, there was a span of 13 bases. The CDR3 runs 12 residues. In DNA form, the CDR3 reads TGCAGTGTCCTGGACGCGGGTCAGCCCCAGCATTTT. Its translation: CSVLDAGQPQHF.

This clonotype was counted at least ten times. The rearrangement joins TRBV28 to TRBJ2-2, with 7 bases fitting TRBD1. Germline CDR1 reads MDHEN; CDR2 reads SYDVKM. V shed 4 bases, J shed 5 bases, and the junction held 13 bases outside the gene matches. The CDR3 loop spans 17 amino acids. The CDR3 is CASSYITGDIWTGELFF. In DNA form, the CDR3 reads TGTGCCAGCAGTTACATCACAGGGGATATTTGGACCGGGGAGCTGTTTTTT.

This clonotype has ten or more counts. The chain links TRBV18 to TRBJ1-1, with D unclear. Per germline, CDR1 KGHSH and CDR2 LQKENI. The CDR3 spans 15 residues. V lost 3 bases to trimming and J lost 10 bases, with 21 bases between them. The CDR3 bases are TGTGCCAGCTCACCGACTCAAACTTCCCAACTTGGAGCTTTCTTT. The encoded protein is CASSPTQTSQLGAFF.